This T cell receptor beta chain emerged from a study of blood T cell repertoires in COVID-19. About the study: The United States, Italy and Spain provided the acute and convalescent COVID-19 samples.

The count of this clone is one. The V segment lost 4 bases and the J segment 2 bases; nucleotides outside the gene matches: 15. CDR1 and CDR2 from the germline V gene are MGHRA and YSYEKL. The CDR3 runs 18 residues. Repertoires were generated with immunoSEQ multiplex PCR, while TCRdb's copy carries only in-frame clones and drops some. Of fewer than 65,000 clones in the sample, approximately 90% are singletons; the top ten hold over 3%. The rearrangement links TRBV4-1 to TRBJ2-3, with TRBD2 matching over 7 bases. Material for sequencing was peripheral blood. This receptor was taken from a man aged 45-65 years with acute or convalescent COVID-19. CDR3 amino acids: CASSRHAGTTIHTDTQYF. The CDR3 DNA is TGCGCCAGCAGCCGGCATGCCGGGACTACAATACACACAGATACGCAGTATTTT.